This T cell receptor (beta chain) was documented in a study of OX40 agonist ivuxolimab in advanced cancers. Study findings and constraints: Relative to CD4+ cells, CD8+ T cells on average had more expanded clones. The specificity for antigen of the expanded peripheral T cells was not determined. Partial responders at 0.1-3.0 mg/kg had among the lowest clonal expansion.

Details on this clone: Antigen unknown.

Systemic immunosuppression or autoimmune disease history was grounds to exclude patients. Assay: immunoSEQ multiplex PCR; the TCRdb copy retains only in-frame clones and omits some. The sample has over 40,000 clones; about 80% are singletons. The CDR3 length is 15 residues. The V gene end was trimmed by 4 bases and the J gene end by 5 bases; junction bases not matched to a gene: 10. In germline, CDR1 is SGHTA, CDR2 FQGNSA. The clonotype comes from an adult with an advanced solid tumor such as melanoma, head and neck, liver or kidney cancer. This chain connects TRBV7-2 to TRBJ2-5, with 7 bases identical to TRBD1. The sample consisted of CD4+ or CD8+ T cells sorted from blood, taken in a trial of the OX40 agonist ivuxolimab. CDR3: CASSSSPLRGETQYF. In DNA, the CDR3 is TGTGCCAGCAGCTCGAGCCCCCTCAGGGGGGAGACCCAGTACTTC.